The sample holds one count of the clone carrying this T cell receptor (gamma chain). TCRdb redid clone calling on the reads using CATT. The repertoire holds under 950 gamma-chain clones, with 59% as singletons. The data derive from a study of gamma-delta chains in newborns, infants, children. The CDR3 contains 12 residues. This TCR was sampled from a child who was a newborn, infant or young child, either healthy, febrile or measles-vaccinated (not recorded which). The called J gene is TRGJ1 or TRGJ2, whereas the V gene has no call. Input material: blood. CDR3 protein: CATLDKDYKKLF. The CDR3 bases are TGTGCCACCTTGGACAAAGATTATAAGAAACTCTTT.